One and the same sample provided the 5 T cell receptor beta chains below, sequenced in a study of CD8+ T cells in alopecia areata. Extraction of RNA preceded its reverse transcription into cDNA, which served as the sequencing template. Profiling relied on immunoSEQ multiplex PCR, and the TCRdb table lists in-frame clones only, not all of them. The sample shows fewer than 200,000 clones, about 66% of them seen only once. The sample consisted of CD8+ T cells sorted from blood, taken at week 0. These TCRs come from a human donor with alopecia areata.

This chain links TRBV15 with TRBJ2-3, with 12 bases that match TRBD2. The CDR3 sequence is 16 residues long. From germline, CDR1 is LNHNV and CDR2 YYDKDF (reference sequence). With V trimmed by 4 bases and J by 6 bases, 8 bases remained unmatched. This chain's CDR3 is CATSTLLAGGPDTQYF. The CDR3 nucleotides are TGTGCCACCAGCACCTTACTAGCGGGGGGACCGGATACGCAGTATTTT.

The chain is built from TRBV11-3 and TRBJ1-1, with unresolved D. V lost 6 bases, J lost 8 bases, and 19 bases lay in between. The CDR3 sequence is 14 residues long. The germline gives CDR1 SGHNT, CDR2 YENEEA. This CDR3 is CASSPIEAPSEAFF. The CDR3, as DNA: TGTGCCAGCAGTCCGATCGAGGCCCCTTCAGAAGCTTTCTTT.

The genes are TRBV29-1 and TRBJ2-3; D might be TRBD2 (5 bases). The CDR3 has 18 amino acids. The V gene lost 1 base and the J gene lost 5 bases, with 25 bases spanning the gap. Germline V gene sequence: CDR1 SQVTM, CDR2 ANQGSEA. CDR3 sequence (DNA): TGCAGCGTTGAAGGCCCCCTGGGGAGCGGAGATCACAGAGATACGCAGTATTTT. Its protein is CSVEGPLGSGDHRDTQYF.

In this sample, this clone turned up a few times. The CDR3 region is CASSFLLGEKLFF. The DNA for the CDR3 is TGTGCCAGCAGTTTCCTCTTAGGCGAAAAACTGTTTTTT. The chain joins TRBV27 to TRBJ1-4; no firm D call. The germline CDR1 and CDR2 sequences are MNHEY and SMNVEV (reference sequence). The V end lost 3 bases, the J end lost 8 bases, and 10 bases lay between the germline ends. This CDR3 has 13 residues. The variable domain in full, completed from reference TRBV27 and TRBJ1-4, reads EAQVTQNPRYLITVTGKKLTVTCSQNMNHEYMSWYRQDPGLGLRQIYYSMNVEVTDKGDVPEGYKVSRKEKRNFPLILESPSPNQTSLYFCASSFLLGEKLFFGSGTQLSVL.

The chain joins TRBV7-9 to TRBJ2-7, with D possibly being TRBD2 (6 bases). V lost 5 bases, J lost 9 bases, and 17 bases lay in between. CDR3 length: 13 residues. CDR1 is SEHNR and CDR2 is FQNEAQ in the germline V gene (reference sequence). CDR3 sequence reads: CASSPGSPFGQYF. The DNA for the CDR3 is TGTGCCAGCAGCCCCGGGAGCCCGTTTGGGCAGTACTTC.